This is a list of T cell receptor beta chains from one sample in a study of immune evolution from preneoplasia to lung adenocarcinoma. The data were produced by immunoSEQ multiplex PCR, yet TCRdb's version contains in-frame clones alone and is incomplete. The table has just over 7,500 clones, about 85% seen once. Sequencing was performed on FFPE minimally invasive lung adenocarcinoma tissue. The origin of the receptors is an older person with lung adenocarcinoma. Both conserved end residues are part of each CDR3. D genes are given only for firm matches. Only part of the rows carry a size: once, few, many, or a class if the clone is expanded.

TRBD2 TRBJ2-3 - TRBV27 CASSFQLAGGPDTQYF TGTGCCAGCAGTTTCCAACTAGCGGGAGGGCCAGATACGCAGTATTTT
TRBD1 TRBJ1-4 - TRBV6-4 CASSGTGGYEKLFF TGTGCCAGCAGTGGCACAGGGGGCTATGAAAAACTGTTTTTT
TRBD1 TRBJ2-2 - TRBV28 CASRDPRQGDTGELFF TGTGCCAGCAGAGATCCGAGACAGGGGGACACCGGGGAGCTGTTTTTT
TRBD1 TRBJ1-2 - TRBV5-1 CASSGGQGGANYGYTF TGCGCCAGCAGCGGCGGACAGGGAGGAGCTAACTATGGCTACACCTTC
TRBD2 TRBJ2-1 - TRBV19 CASSMGLAGGYEQFF TGTGCCAGTAGTATGGGACTAGCGGGAGGTTATGAGCAGTTCTTC
- TRBJ2-5 - TRBV10-3 CAISNQGSQYF TGTGCCATCAGTAACCAGGGGTCCCAGTACTTC
TRBD1 TRBJ2-1 - TRBV18 CASLGQGNAVNEQFF TGTGCCAGCTTGGGACAGGGGAATGCCGTAAATGAGCAGTTCTTC
- TRBJ2-3 few TRBV7-2 CASSPQRAHRADTQYF TGTGCCAGCAGCCCCCAAAGGGCCCATAGGGCAGATACGCAGTATTTT
- TRBJ1-1 - TRBV29-1 CSVAQKQNTEAFF TGCAGCGTTGCGCAGAAACAGAACACTGAAGCTTTCTTT
- TRBJ1-4 - TRBV2 CASTQRQGVQKLFF TGTGCCAGCACCCAAAGGCAGGGCGTGCAAAAACTGTTTTTT
- TRBJ1-4 once TRBV4-3 CASSQDLAMNEKLFF TGCGCCAGCAGCCAAGATCTGGCCATGAATGAAAAACTGTTTTTT
- TRBJ2-1 - TRBV2 CASILTWGPFF TGTGCCAGCATTCTCACCTGGGGTCCGTTCTTC
- TRBJ1-2 - TRBV2 CASNQGHGYTF TGTGCCAGCAACCAGGGCCATGGCTACACCTTC
TRBD2 TRBJ2-1 - TRBV27 CASSLRAGGPGSEQFF TGTGCCAGCAGTTTAAGGGCGGGAGGGCCTGGCTCTGAGCAGTTCTTC
TRBD1 TRBJ1-2 once TRBV6-1 CASTKDRIYGYTF TGTGCCAGCACCAAGGACAGGATCTATGGCTACACCTTC
- TRBJ1-4 - TRBV7-3 CASSRSGGTNEKLFF TGTGCCAGCAGCCGGTCGGGGGGAACCAATGAAAAACTGTTTTTT
- TRBJ2-1 - TRBV28 CAITASWGASQFF TGTGCCATTACCGCGTCGTGGGGGGCCTCGCAGTTCTTC
TRBD2 TRBJ2-2 - TRBV2 CASQTSGMNTGELFF TGTGCCAGCCAAACTAGCGGCATGAACACCGGGGAGCTGTTTTTT
TRBD2 TRBJ2-1 - TRBV10-3 CAISEPGLAGEADNEQFF TGTGCCATCAGTGAGCCGGGACTAGCGGGAGAGGCCGACAATGAGCAGTTCTTC
- TRBJ1-6 - TRBV9 CASSLGPSGNSPLHF TGTGCCAGCAGCCTAGGACCGTCCGGCAATTCACCCCTCCACTTT
TRBD1 TRBJ1-2 - TRBV6-5 CASRRQGAIDGYTF TGTGCCAGCAGACGACAGGGGGCGATTGATGGCTACACCTTC
TRBD1 TRBJ2-7 - TRBV19 CASRGGTGGYEQYF TGTGCCAGTAGGGGCGGGACAGGGGGCTACGAGCAGTACTTC
- TRBJ2-2 - TRBV2 CASIQRGGSGELFF TGTGCCAGCATTCAGAGGGGAGGATCCGGGGAGCTGTTTTTT
- TRBJ1-4 - TRBV19 CASSGARGNEKLFF TGTGCCAGTAGTGGAGCTCGGGGAAATGAAAAACTGTTTTTT
- TRBJ1-1 once TRBV19 CASSIGVSEAFF TGTGCCAGTAGTATAGGAGTTTCTGAAGCTTTCTTT
- TRBJ1-1 - TRBV7-3 CASSYGSATEAFF TGTGCCAGCAGCTACGGTAGTGCCACTGAAGCTTTCTTT
- TRBJ1-1 - TRBV20-1 CSALETGVAFF TGCAGTGCCCTGGAAACCGGGGTTGCTTTCTTT
TRBD1 TRBJ1-1 - TRBV7-8 CASSLRQGGLSVTEAFF TGTGCCAGCAGCTTACGACAGGGAGGCCTATCGGTCACTGAAGCTTTCTTT
TRBD1 TRBJ2-2 once TRBV7-7 CASSSDRGTGELFF TGTGCTAGCAGCTCGGACAGGGGCACCGGGGAGCTGTTTTTT
TRBD1 TRBJ1-5 - TRBV7-6 CASSPGQGFGNQPQHF TGTGCCAGCAGCCCCGGACAGGGTTTCGGCAATCAGCCCCAGCATTTT
TRBD1 TRBJ2-1 - TRBV7-6 CASSRAGQGYNEQFF TGTGCCAGCAGCCGGGCGGGACAGGGCTACAATGAGCAGTTCTTC
- TRBJ2-3 - TRBV7-9 CASSLASFDTQYF TGTGCCAGCAGCTTGGCTAGTTTCGATACGCAGTATTTT
- TRBJ1-2 - TRBV7-3 CASSNTGGSLDGYTF TGTGCCAGCAGCAACACCGGGGGGAGTCTGGATGGCTACACCTTC
TRBD2 TRBJ2-7 once TRBV28 CASSSPPSGTEQYF TGTGCCAGCAGTTCACCCCCGAGCGGGACCGAGCAGTACTTC
TRBD1 TRBJ1-1 - TRBV30 CAWGQGETEAFF TGTGCCTGGGGACAGGGGGAAACTGAAGCTTTCTTT
TRBD2 TRBJ2-1 few TRBV9 CASSATSGSLDEQFF TGTGCCAGCAGCGCGACTAGCGGGAGTCTCGATGAGCAGTTCTTC
TRBD1 TRBJ1-1 - TRBV6-5 CASSYTGGNTEAFF TGTGCCAGCAGTTACACAGGGGGCAACACTGAAGCTTTCTTT
- TRBJ2-7 - TRBV7-9 CASSQEPYEQYF TGTGCCAGCAGCCAAGAACCCTACGAGCAGTACTTC
TRBD2 TRBJ2-3 - TRBV10-3 CAIRGLASTDTQYF TGTGCCATCAGAGGACTAGCGAGCACAGATACGCAGTATTTT
- TRBJ1-1 - TRBV18 CASSPLTTDTEAFF TGTGCCAGCTCACCCCTTACGACAGACACTGAAGCTTTCTTT
TRBD2 TRBJ2-7 - TRBV5-1 CASSLTLAGGSSYEQYF TGCGCCAGCAGCTTGACATTAGCGGGAGGGAGCTCCTACGAGCAGTACTTC
TRBD1 TRBJ2-3 - TRBV7-9 CASSLGQGAQIDTQYF TGTGCCAGCAGCCTCGGACAGGGGGCGCAGATAGATACGCAGTATTTT
TRBD1 TRBJ1-1 - TRBV2 CASTPTGVNTEAFF TGTGCCAGCACTCCGACAGGGGTGAACACTGAAGCTTTCTTT
TRBD1 TRBJ1-2 few TRBV28 CASRPTGGIYGYTF TGTGCCAGCAGACCGACAGGGGGTATCTATGGCTACACCTTC
- TRBJ1-5 - TRBV7-2 CASSLENSNQPQHF TGTGCCAGCAGCTTAGAAAATAGCAATCAGCCCCAGCATTTT
- TRBJ1-4 - TRBV28 CASSLSSRQKLFF TGTGCCAGCAGTTTATCGTCGAGGCAAAAACTGTTTTTT
- TRBJ2-5 - TRBV11-2 CASSLEGAGLQETQYF TGTGCCAGCAGCTTAGAAGGGGCAGGGCTACAAGAGACCCAGTACTTC
- TRBJ1-5 - TRBV7-2 CASSLKPGGNQPQHF TGTGCCAGCAGCTTAAAACCCGGTGGCAATCAGCCCCAGCATTTT
TRBD2 TRBJ2-4 few TRBV7-9 CASSLGAGGANIQYF TGTGCCAGCAGCTTAGGAGCGGGGGGCGCGAACATTCAGTACTTC